The 24 T cell receptor beta chains below come from one sample, sequenced in a study of shared clonotypes between healthy human individuals. Terminally differentiated effector memory CD45RA+ cells were excluded by CCR7 positive selection of CD45RO-negative cells. The repertoire was sequenced with immunoSEQ multiplex PCR; TCRdb's copy has only in-frame clones and lacks some. The table records more than 2 million clones, about 95% of them present only once. Sequenced sample: naive CD8+ T cells sorted from blood. These receptors were collected from a young man in good health.

The chain recombines TRBV12-1 with TRBJ2-1. TRBV12-1 corresponds to a pseudogene. The CDR3 has 12 amino acids. The CDR3, as DNA: TGTGCCAGCAGTAGGGAATACAATGAGCAGTTCTTC. As protein: CASSREYNEQFF.

Only one count was recorded for this clone. The CDR3 loop reads CAWSLANPGELFF. The CDR3, as DNA: TGTGCCTGGAGCCTCGCCAATCCCGGGGAGCTGTTTTTT. The chain couples TRBV30 to TRBJ2-2; D unresolved. The CDR3 loop spans 13 amino acids. Trimming cost V 3 bases and J 6 bases, with 11 bases left between them. The V gene's germline CDR1 is GTSNPN and CDR2 SVGIG (reference sequence).

The chain links TRBV7-5 to TRBJ1-1; whether TRBD1, the table's D call, matches the DNA was not checked. TRBV7-5 is listed as a pseudogene. CDR3 length: 16 amino acids. The CDR3 reads CARSSRSSQGTTEAFF. The CDR3 bases are TGTGCCAGAAGCTCCCGCAGTAGTCAGGGGACGACTGAAGCTTTCTTT.

This chain joins TRBV7-9 and TRBJ2-1; unclear D gene. CDR1 is SEHNR and CDR2 is FQNEAQ in the germline V gene (reference sequence). This CDR3 is built from 13 residues. The germline V and J ends were trimmed by 7 bases and 5 bases, with 12 bases remaining between them. The CDR3 DNA is TGTGCCAGCACCCGCGACTTGCACAATGAGCAGTTCTTC. It translates to CASTRDLHNEQFF.

Comment on this clone: The sample holds other DNA sequences that translate to the same CDR3. This chain connects TRBV11-2 to TRBJ2-7; maybe TRBD2 (6 bases). V was trimmed by 5 bases and J by 3 bases, leaving 8 bases between them. The CDR3 covers 12 residues. CDR1 and CDR2 from the germline V gene are SGHAT and FQNNGV. The CDR3 bases are TGTGCCAGCAGCCCCGGGGGCTACGAGCAGTACTTC. Encoded protein: CASSPGGYEQYF.

The V gene is TRBV11-2, the J gene TRBJ2-7, with D possibly matching TRBD2 (6 bases). The CDR3 length is 19 residues. Germline assignment: CDR1 SGHAT and CDR2 FQNNGV. Trimming shortened V by 4 bases and J by 2 bases, and 27 bases separated the two germline ends. The CDR3 DNA reads as TGTGCCAGCAGCTCCCCCCAACTAGCAGTAATAACTAAAGCCTACGAGCAGTACTTC. Amino acids: CASSSPQLAVITKAYEQYF.

The genes are TRBV6-1 and TRBJ2-7; 7 bases are a match to TRBD2. In germline, CDR1 is MNHNS, CDR2 SASEGT. The trim removed 6 bases at V and 4 bases at J, leaving 9 bases unmatched. The CDR3 runs to 14 residues. The CDR3 coding sequence is TGTGCCAGCAGGTTGTCTAGCGGAGCGTACGAGCAGTACTTC. This sequence encodes CASRLSSGAYEQYF.

This chain uses TRBV6-1 with TRBJ1-2, with D unclear. Trimming left V 0 bases short and J 5 bases short, with 19 bases between. The germline V gene has CDR1 MNHNS and CDR2 SASEGT. CDR3 length: 17 residues. The CDR3 DNA reads TGTGCCAGCAGTGAAGCAATCGGCGTATCCCTTGAATATGGCTACACCTTC. It codes for CASSEAIGVSLEYGYTF.

The chain employs TRBV11-2 and TRBJ2-1; TRBD2 matches 7 bases. The V gene's germline CDR1 is SGHAT and CDR2 FQNNGV. Trimming at V came to 6 bases and at J to 1 base, leaving 3 bases not matched to a gene. This CDR3 has 14 residues. The CDR3 reads CASSISGSYNEQFF. The CDR3 DNA reads TGTGCCAGCAGTATTAGCGGGTCCTACAATGAGCAGTTCTTC.

The chain couples TRBV9 to TRBJ2-1; 7 nucleotides line up with TRBD2. V lost 0 bases and J lost 15; bases outside the gene matches: 15. Per germline, CDR1 SGDLS and CDR2 YYNGEE. The CDR3 sequence is 15 residues long. CDR3: CASSVGGTKKDVLFF. As DNA, the CDR3 is TGTGCCAGCAGCGTAGGTGGGACTAAAAAAGATGTCCTGTTCTTC.

The DNA for the CDR3 is TGTGCCAGCAGCTTAATAGGGGACACCGGGGAGCTGTTTTTT. Its protein product is CASSLIGDTGELFF. This sequence joins TRBV11-2 and TRBJ2-2; perhaps TRBD1 as D (5 bases). This CDR3 spans 14 amino acids. Looked up from germline, CDR1 is SGHAT and CDR2 is FQNNGV. Trimming pared 2 bases from V and 3 bases from J, leaving 7 bases between.

The V call is TRBV27, the J call TRBJ2-7, with 8 positions matching TRBD1. The CDR3 runs 13 residues. The germline V gene has CDR1 MNHEY and CDR2 SMNVEV (reference sequence). The V segment lost 6 bases and the J segment 2 bases; nucleotides outside the gene matches: 3. The CDR3 sequence: CASRVQGAYEQYF. CDR3 bases: TGTGCCAGCAGGGTACAGGGGGCCTACGAGCAGTACTTC.

In regard to this clone: Likely a read error: the CDR3 ends without its conserved phenylalanine or tryptophan. This rearrangement joins TRBV19 to TRBJ2-7; perhaps D is TRBD1 or TRBD2 (7 bases each). Trimming removed 3 bases from V and 4 bases from J, with 13 bases in between. Germline CDR1 is LNHDA and CDR2 is SQIVND (reference sequence). CDR3 length: 14 residues. This CDR3 is CASSMGGGQYEQYL. CDR3 DNA sequence: TGTGCCAGTAGTATGGGAGGGGGCCAATACGAGCAGTACCTC.

This clone has only one observation. Other DNA sequences within the sample encode an identical CDR3. The chain recombines TRBV30 with TRBJ1-6; TRBD1 might be the D (5 bases). The CDR3 sequence is 14 residues long. The V end lost 2 bases, the J end lost 3 bases, and 8 bases lay between the germline ends. Germline V CDR1 and CDR2: GTSNPN, SVGIG (reference sequence). CDR3 in DNA: TGTGCCTGGAGTTTAACAGGCTATAATTCACCCCTCCACTTT. Encoded protein: CAWSLTGYNSPLHF.

The chain joins TRBV10-2 to TRBJ2-7, with D perhaps TRBD1 (6 bases). CDR3 size: 13 residues. The ends were cut back, 6 bases at V and 1 base at J, with 10 bases in the middle. Germline V CDR1 and CDR2: WSHSY, SAAADI. The CDR3 DNA reads as TGCGCCAGCAGACAGGGATCTTCCTACGAGCAGTACTTC. It is translated as CASRQGSSYEQYF.

The gene calls are TRBV30 and TRBJ2-1; TRBD2 matches at 8 bases. The germline CDR1 and CDR2 sequences are GTSNPN and SVGIG (reference sequence). Germline trimming cut 0 bases from V and 8 bases from J; bases unmatched to any gene: 6. This CDR3 contains 14 residues. CDR3 in DNA: TGTGCCTGGAGTGTAGGGACTAGTGTCGATGAGCAGTTCTTC. Amino acids: CAWSVGTSVDEQFF.

The chain combines TRBV6-5 with TRBJ2-1; D call uncertain. Trimming took 0 bases from V and 6 from J, leaving 6 bases between them. The germline CDR1 and CDR2 sequences are MNHEY and SVGAGI. The CDR3 sequence is 13 residues long. The CDR3 sequence is CASSYSALNEQFF. DNA of the CDR3: TGTGCCAGCAGTTACTCCGCCCTCAATGAGCAGTTCTTC.

As concerns this clone: Other DNA sequences in this sample translate to the same CDR3. The J gene is TRBJ2-3, the V gene TRBV10-3; 8 positions match TRBD1. V trimming: 4 bases; J trimming: 6 bases; junction bases outside the gene matches: 3. Germline CDR1 reads ENHRY; CDR2 reads SYGVKD. This CDR3 contains 13 residues. The CDR3 bases are TGTGCCATCAGTGGCACAGGGGGGGATACGCAGTATTTT. Translated: CAISGTGGDTQYF.

The chain uses TRBV10-1 and TRBJ2-7; the D gene is possibly TRBD2 (6 bases). Trimming cost V 3 bases and J 1 base, with 25 bases left between them. This CDR3 is built from 19 residues. Germline lookup yields CDR1 WNHNN and CDR2 SYGVQD (reference sequence). Here the CDR3 reads CASSDPRGTDFILSYEQYF. The DNA of the CDR3 is TGCGCCAGCAGTGATCCCCGGGGGACTGACTTCATTCTTTCCTACGAGCAGTACTTC.

V and J are TRBV4-3 and TRBJ2-7; D possibly matches TRBD1 or TRBD2 (6 bases each). Germline CDR1 and CDR2: LGHNA and YSLEER. The CDR3 totals 16 residues. V dropped 0 bases and J dropped 2 bases, with 14 bases sitting between them. Written as DNA, the CDR3 is TGCGCCAGCAGCCAAGAAGGAACGGGGGCCCCCTACGAGCAGTACTTC. Its translation: CASSQEGTGAPYEQYF.

The chain uses TRBV5-1 and TRBJ1-2; 7 bases are a match to TRBD1. V trimming: 0 bases; J trimming: 3 bases; junction bases outside the gene matches: 5. This CDR3 contains 15 residues. Germline V gene lookup returns CDR1 SGHRS and CDR2 YFSETQ. The CDR3 is CASSLVRGWHYGYTF. The CDR3 nucleotides read TGCGCCAGCAGCTTGGTCAGGGGGTGGCACTATGGCTACACCTTC.

This clone was detected only once. V usage is TRBV11-2 and J usage is TRBJ2-7; the match to TRBD2 covers 7 bases. Germline CDR1 SGHAT, CDR2 FQNNGV. The trim removed 1 base at V and 1 base at J, leaving 7 bases unmatched. CDR3 size: 16 residues. The CDR3 sequence: CASSLALPSGSYEQYF. The CDR3 DNA follows: TGTGCCAGCAGCTTAGCTCTGCCTAGCGGTTCCTACGAGCAGTACTTC.

A word on this clone: Other nucleotide sequences from this sample produce the same CDR3. The chain employs TRBV6-5 and TRBJ2-2, with D perhaps TRBD1 (5 bases). CDR3 length: 14 residues. The germline CDR1 and CDR2 sequences are MNHEY and SVGAGI. Trimming cost V 0 bases and J 4 bases, with 6 bases left between them. The CDR3 nucleotides are TGTGCCAGCAGTTACTCGGGGCCCACCGGGGAGCTGTTTTTT. As protein: CASSYSGPTGELFF.

The chain joins TRBV2 to TRBJ2-5; D not certain. V gave up 2 bases and J gave up 5 bases, with 15 bases separating them. The germline gives CDR1 SNHLY, CDR2 FYNNEI. The CDR3 is 15 amino acids. CDR3 bases: TGTGCCAGCAGTGAACCCGGCGGCTTGGTGGAGACCCAGTACTTC. Translating it yields CASSEPGGLVETQYF.